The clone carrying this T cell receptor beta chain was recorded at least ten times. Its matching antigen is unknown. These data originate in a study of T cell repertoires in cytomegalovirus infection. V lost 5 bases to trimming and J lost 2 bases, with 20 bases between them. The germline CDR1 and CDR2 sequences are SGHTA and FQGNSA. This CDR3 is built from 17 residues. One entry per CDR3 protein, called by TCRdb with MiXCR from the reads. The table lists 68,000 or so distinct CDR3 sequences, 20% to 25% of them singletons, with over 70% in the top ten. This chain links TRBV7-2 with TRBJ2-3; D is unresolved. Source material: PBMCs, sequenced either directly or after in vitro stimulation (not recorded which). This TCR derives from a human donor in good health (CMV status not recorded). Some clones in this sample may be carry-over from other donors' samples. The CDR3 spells CASSLYVASQVTDTQYF. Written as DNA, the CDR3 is TGTGCCAGCAGCCTTTACGTAGCCTCCCAAGTCACAGATACGCAGTATTTT.